A single sample gave rise to the 19 T cell receptor beta chains below, sequenced in a study of cytomegalovirus exposure and HLA in healthy donors. It was with 60 Vbeta and 13 Jbeta primers that the PCR ran. The method was immunoSEQ multiplex PCR; TCRdb's version includes in-frame clones alone and lacks a portion of them. This table has under 200,000 clones, approximately 80% appearing once. The specimen sequenced was PBMCs. Receptors were obtained from a woman aged 18 to 35 in good health and CMV-seropositive.

This chain connects TRBV11-3 to TRBJ2-5; D is unclear. Trimming removed 0 bases from V and 3 bases from J, with 5 bases in between. Germline V gives CDR1 SGHNT, CDR2 YENEEA. This CDR3 comprises 13 residues. The CDR3: CASSLDLEETQYF. The CDR3 DNA sequence: TGTGCCAGCAGCTTAGATCTAGAAGAGACCCAGTACTTC.

As concerns this clone: The sample holds other DNA sequences that translate to the same CDR3. V gene TRBV6-1 combines with J gene TRBJ2-2, with 7 bases lining up with TRBD1. V gave up 11 bases and J gave up 2 bases; unmatched junction bases: 2. Germline V CDR1 and CDR2: MNHNS, SASEGT. This CDR3 is 12 amino acids long. CDR3 sequence (DNA): TGTGCCGGGACAGTCAACACCGGGGAGCTGTTTTTT. Translating it yields CAGTVNTGELFF.

V is TRBV7-2 and J is TRBJ2-3; D is uncertain. The germline V and J ends were trimmed by 1 base and 2 bases, with 10 bases remaining between them. Germline V lookup: CDR1 SGHTA, CDR2 FQGNSA. The CDR3 has 15 residues. Here the CDR3 reads CASSLVRGPTDTQYF. Written as DNA, the CDR3 is TGTGCCAGCAGCTTAGTTCGTGGCCCCACAGATACGCAGTATTTT.

The chain combines TRBV4-3 with TRBJ2-1; 10 bases are a match to TRBD2. CDR1 is LGHNA, CDR2 YSLEER, per germline. CDR3 size: 17 residues. V lost 2 bases and J lost 1; bases outside the gene matches: 5. The CDR3 protein is CASSQNRAGGSYNEQFF. Here the CDR3 DNA reads TGCGCCAGCAGCCAAAACCGAGCGGGGGGGTCCTACAATGAGCAGTTCTTC.

The gene calls are TRBV10-1 and TRBJ2-7; no clear D gene. Trimming stripped 2 bases from V and 2 bases from J, with 7 bases between. Germline V gene sequence: CDR1 WNHNN, CDR2 SYGVQD (reference sequence). The CDR3 has 13 amino acids. The CDR3 loop reads CASSEREPYEQYF. CDR3 nucleotides: TGCGCCAGCAGTGAGCGAGAACCCTACGAGCAGTACTTC.

This chain links TRBV5-1 with TRBJ2-7, with D maybe TRBD1 (5 bases). CDR1 is SGHRS and CDR2 is YFSETQ in the germline V gene. V dropped 0 bases and J dropped 3 bases, with 10 bases sitting between them. CDR3 length equals 14 residues. CDR3 in DNA: TGCGCCAGCAGCTTGGGACAGACCATCTACGAGCAGTACTTC. Protein product: CASSLGQTIYEQYF.

This chain links TRBV19 with TRBJ1-2; TRBD1 might be the D (5 bases). Trimming shortened V by 3 bases and J by 8 bases, and 22 bases separated the two germline ends. The CDR3 contains 16 residues. Germline CDR1 LNHDA, CDR2 SQIVND (reference sequence). The chain's CDR3 is CASSIPNRGGAEGYTF. Here the CDR3 DNA reads TGTGCCAGTAGTATCCCCAACCGGGGGGGAGCCGAAGGCTACACCTTC.

The rearrangement uses TRBV5-1 and TRBJ2-5, with TRBD2 as a possible D gene (6 bases). The germline V gene has CDR1 SGHRS and CDR2 YFSETQ. The CDR3 sequence is 16 residues long. The V end was cut by 1 base, the J end by 2 bases, with 15 bases between. CDR3 bases: TGCGCCAGCAGCTTGTTGGGGCGGGGCTTACAAGAGACCCAGTACTTC. Translated: CASSLLGRGLQETQYF.

This chain uses TRBV14 with TRBJ2-7, with 7 bases matching TRBD1. Germline V gives CDR1 SGHDN, CDR2 FVKESK. V lost 3 bases and J lost 5; bases outside the gene matches: 1. The CDR3 extends over 12 amino acids. The CDR3 DNA reads as TGTGCCAGCAGCCAGACAGGGAACGAGCAGTACGTC. This gives the protein CASSQTGNEQYV.

CDR3 in amino acids: CASSEASGAYNSPLHF. The CDR3 region has the DNA TGTGCCAGCAGTGAGGCGTCAGGGGCCTATAATTCACCCCTCCACTTT. The chain is built from TRBV2 and TRBJ1-6; TRBD1 might be the D (6 bases). V was shortened by 3 bases and J by 2 bases, with 11 bases between the two germline ends. CDR3 size: 16 residues. CDR1 and CDR2 (germline): SNHLY, FYNNEI.

The chain joins TRBV6-6 to TRBJ2-7; TRBD1 aligns across 7 bases. The germline V gene encodes CDR1 MNHNY and CDR2 SVGAGI (reference sequence). The length of the CDR3 is 14 residues. The J segment lost 0 bases and the V segment lost 5 bases, leaving 4 bases of the junction unmatched. CDR3 protein: CASSPTGYSYEQYF. As DNA, the CDR3 is TGTGCCAGCAGTCCGACAGGGTACTCCTACGAGCAGTACTTC.

Details on this clone: The sample holds other DNA sequences that translate to the same CDR3. The chain has TRBV28 and TRBJ1-1; no firm D call. Germline CDR1 is MDHEN and CDR2 is SYDVKM. The CDR3 length is 13 residues. Trimming cost V 1 base and J 4 bases, with 7 bases left between them. The CDR3 spells CASSLSRVTEAFF. The CDR3 nucleotides read TGTGCCAGCAGTTTATCTAGAGTCACTGAAGCTTTCTTT.

In nucleotides, the CDR3 is TGTGCCAGCAGTGAATTGGGACGCCGGGACAAGGGAGGAAACACCATATATTTT. Protein: CASSELGRRDKGGNTIYF. The chain uses TRBV25-1 and TRBJ1-3, with a possible D match to TRBD1 (6 bases). Trimming took 1 base from V and 4 from J, leaving 20 bases between them. CDR1 MGHDK and CDR2 SYGVNS come from the germline V gene. The CDR3 spans 18 residues.

The chain uses TRBV5-1 and TRBJ2-5, with D maybe TRBD2 (5 bases). Germline-derived CDR1 and CDR2 are SGHRS and YFSETQ. V gave up 4 bases and J gave up 2 bases, with 15 bases separating them. The CDR3 runs to 15 residues. The CDR3 reads CASSTQTTRQETQYF. The CDR3 DNA follows: TGCGCCAGCAGCACCCAGACTACCCGACAAGAGACCCAGTACTTC.

A single count supports this clone. The V call is TRBV28, the J call TRBJ1-5; tentative D call: TRBD1 (6 bases). Germline CDR1 is MDHEN and CDR2 is SYDVKM. The CDR3 totals 15 residues. Trimming took off 3 bases at V and 4 bases at J, with 13 bases between the two ends. CDR3 sequence (DNA): TGTGCCAGCAGTTTTCTGGACAGCGAGAATCAGCCCCAGCATTTT. It is translated as CASSFLDSENQPQHF. Full variable domain (missing parts from reference TRBV28 and TRBJ1-5): DVKVTQSSRYLVKRTGEKVFLECVQDMDHENMFWYRQDPGLGLRLIYFSYDVKMKEKGDIPEGYSVSREKKERFSLILESASTNQTSMYLCASSFLDSENQPQHFGDGTRLSIL.

This chain links TRBV9 with TRBJ2-1, with D possibly TRBD1 on 6 matching bases. The CDR3 is 16 amino acids. V dropped 4 bases and J dropped 5 bases, with 19 bases sitting between them. Germline-derived CDR1 and CDR2 are SGDLS and YYNGEE. The CDR3 reads CASSSKQGHVNNEQFF. In nucleotides, the CDR3 is TGTGCCAGCAGCTCTAAACAGGGACACGTAAACAATGAGCAGTTCTTC.

This clone was counted only a few times. The V call is TRBV28, the J call TRBJ2-3; 8 bases align to TRBD2. Germline CDR1 MDHEN, CDR2 SYDVKM. V shed 4 bases and J 5 bases; nucleotides not matched to a gene: 11. The CDR3 is 16 amino acids. CDR3 bases: TGTGCCAGCAGTTGGCGCAACGGGGGGGAGGTAGATACGCAGTATTTT. Amino acids: CASSWRNGGEVDTQYF.

This clone has a handful of counts. This chain uses TRBV6-6 with TRBJ1-1; D remains ambiguous. The V end was cut by 4 bases, the J end by 4 bases, with 13 bases between. CDR1 and CDR2 (germline): MNHNY, SVGAGI (reference sequence). The CDR3 is 14 amino acids. The CDR3 is CASSFREVVTEAFF. The CDR3 DNA follows: TGTGCCAGCAGTTTCCGGGAGGTGGTCACTGAAGCTTTCTTT.

V gene TRBV5-1 combines with J gene TRBJ1-2, with D perhaps matching TRBD1 (5 bases). V was shortened by 7 bases and J by 8 bases, with 18 bases between the two germline ends. CDR3 length equals 13 residues. Germline lookup yields CDR1 SGHRS and CDR2 YFSETQ. CDR3 in amino acids: CASRGGTGLGYTF. The CDR3 DNA follows: TGCGCCAGCCGAGGCGGAACAGGTCTGGGCTACACCTTC.